The next 13 T cell receptor beta chains were all read from a single sample in a study of regulatory T cells in long-lasting Graves disease. The sample's time point: newly diagnosed GD, antithyroid drugs for less than 3 months. The TCR library was made from RNA that had been extracted from PBMCs in TRIzol. TCR beta libraries were built with iRepertoire HTBI primers and Arm-PCR of CDR3 regions. TCRdb ran MiXCR on the multiplex PCR reads and lists one entry per CDR3 protein. The sample consists of around 480,000 distinct CDR3 sequences, about 16% of them appearing once. These data were also reused for a study on T cells in Graves' hyperthyroidism and ophthalmopathy.

The sequencing used peripheral blood mononuclear cells (PBMCs), collected at new diagnosis, from a patient treated with antithyroid drugs. Receptors were obtained from a woman aged 35 to 59 with Graves disease.

At least ten counts were recorded for this clonotype. The chain combines TRBV7-9 with TRBJ2-3, with a weak D call TRBD2 (5 bases). The CDR3 loop spans 13 amino acids. Trimming removed 4 bases from V and 3 bases from J, with 8 bases in between. Germline lookup yields CDR1 SEHNR and CDR2 FQNEAQ (reference sequence). In nucleotides, the CDR3 is TGTGCCAGCAGCTACGGGGAAACAGATACGCAGTATTTT. This sequence encodes CASSYGETDTQYF.

This clonotype was seen a handful of times. J is TRBJ2-7 and V is TRBV20-1; no definite D call. The germline V gene encodes CDR1 DFQATT and CDR2 SNEGSKA (reference sequence). The CDR3 has 14 residues. Trimming left V 1 base short and J 7 bases short, with 17 bases between. Written as DNA, the CDR3 is TGCAGTGCTAGAGGGGTGGGCGGTTTTGGGGAGCAGTACTTC. Encoded protein: CSARGVGGFGEQYF.

This clonotype was counted many times. This chain uses TRBV11-3 with TRBJ2-7; 8 bases line up with TRBD2. V shed 1 base and J 9 bases; nucleotides not matched to a gene: 14. The CDR3 has 16 amino acids. Per germline, CDR1 SGHNT and CDR2 YENEEA. DNA for the CDR3: TGTGCCAGCAGCTTAGCGGGATGGCGGGGGGAAAGCGGGCAGTACTTC. Its protein product is CASSLAGWRGESGQYF.

This clonotype appeared many times. V is TRBV6-9 and J is TRBJ1-2; D perhaps matches TRBD1 (5 bases). CDR3 length: 14 residues. The V gene's germline CDR1 is MNHGY and CDR2 SVAAGI. Trimming shortened V by 3 bases and J by 5 bases, and 13 bases separated the two germline ends. CDR3 region: CASSYRAQAYGYTF. Written as DNA, the CDR3 is TGTGCCAGCAGTTACAGGGCGCAAGCGTATGGCTACACCTTC.

There are many counts of this clonotype. The rearrangement uses TRBV7-2 and TRBJ2-3; perhaps TRBD2 as D (6 bases). The CDR3 runs to 12 residues. Trimming pared 5 bases from V and 6 bases from J, leaving 9 bases between. Germline V CDR1 and CDR2: SGHTA, FQGNSA. CDR3 protein: CASSPGRDTQYF. CDR3 DNA: TGTGCCAGCAGCCCGGGGAGGGATACGCAGTATTTT. Complete variable domain (other parts from reference TRBV7-2 and TRBJ2-3): GAGVSQSPSNKVTEKGKDVELRCDPISGHTALYWYRQSLGQGLEFLIYFQGNSAPDKSGLPSDRFSAERTGGSVSTLTIQRTQQEDSAVYLCASSPGRDTQYFGPGTRLTVL.

The sample holds many counts of this clonotype. The chain is built from TRBV12-3 or TRBV12-4 and TRBJ2-7; D remains unclear. V lost 6 bases to trimming and J lost 4 bases, with 7 bases between them. CDR3 size: 11 residues. The DNA for the CDR3 is TGTGCCAGCAGCTCTAAATACGAGCAGTACTTC. This codes for CASSSKYEQYF.

The V call is TRBV12-3 or TRBV12-4, the J call TRBJ2-5, with D maybe TRBD1 (5 bases). V was pared by 2 bases and J by 5 bases, with 18 bases between. This CDR3 is built from 16 residues. DNA of the CDR3: TGTGCCAGCAGTTTATCCCTGGGCCAGGGCGAGGAGACCCAGTACTTC. Its protein is CASSLSLGQGEETQYF.

Comments on this clonotype: Mismatch with germline at one junction end may stem from a read error. The rearrangement joins TRBV12-3 or TRBV12-4 to TRBJ1-5; D unclear. The CDR3 totals 16 residues. The CDR3 DNA reads as TGTGCCAGCAGCTTAGCCTCGGGAAATAGCAATCAGCCCCAGCATTTT. This gives the protein CASSLASGNSNQPQHF.

This clonotype was recorded a few times. This rearrangement joins TRBV19 to TRBJ2-7; maybe TRBD2 (6 bases). CDR1 is LNHDA, CDR2 SQIVND, per germline (reference sequence). With 3 bases removed from V and 1 base from J, the gap between germline ends came to 13 bases. This CDR3 is built from 15 residues. CDR3 nucleotides: TGTGCCAGTAGTATTAGCGGCGACTATTCCTACGAGCAGTACTTC. It codes for CASSISGDYSYEQYF.

V usage is TRBV7-9 and J usage is TRBJ2-7, with a tentative D call TRBD1 (5 bases). V was trimmed by 7 bases and J by 2 bases, leaving 18 bases between them. This CDR3 region has 15 residues. Germline V gene sequence: CDR1 SEHNR, CDR2 FQNEAQ (reference sequence). The chain's CDR3 is CASNPTGSGPYEQYF. The CDR3 nucleotides are TGTGCCAGCAACCCCACCGGATCAGGGCCCTACGAGCAGTACTTC.

In its sample, this clonotype was seen a few times. The rearrangement links TRBV12-3 or TRBV12-4 to TRBJ2-1; D is possibly TRBD1 or TRBD2 (6 bases each). The CDR3 runs to 15 residues. V was cut by 5 bases and J by 2 bases, with 13 bases left in between. CDR3 sequence: CASSITGGAYNEQFF. The DNA for the CDR3 is TGTGCCAGCAGTATCACCGGGGGCGCCTACAATGAGCAGTTCTTC.

As to this clonotype: Given a much more abundant clone one base away, this may be a read error. The chain links TRBV12-3 or TRBV12-4 to TRBJ1-5; no clear D gene. There are 14 residues in the CDR3. The CDR3 bases are TGTGCCTGCAGTCCCCAAACGGGAAATCAGCCCCAGCATTTT. It translates to CACSPQTGNQPQHF.

The gene calls are TRBV6-1 and TRBJ2-3, with no clear D. The length of the CDR3 is 13 residues. Per germline, CDR1 MNHNS and CDR2 SASEGT. V lost 5 bases, J lost 4 bases, and 10 bases lay in between. The CDR3 protein is CASSRVGSDTQYF. In nucleotides, the CDR3 is TGTGCCAGCAGTAGGGTAGGGTCAGATACGCAGTATTTT.